The 25 T cell receptor beta chains reported below all come from one sample, sequenced in a study of T cells and Merkel cell carcinoma outcomes. Clones were sequenced by immunoSEQ multiplex PCR, and TCRdb holds only the in-frame ones, with some missing. The profile shows fewer than 9,500 clones, approximately 81% of them singletons. Material for sequencing was tumor tissue from Merkel cell carcinoma. These TCRs come from a human donor with Merkel cell carcinoma.

As regards this clone: This same CDR3 is encoded by further DNA sequences in the sample. The V call is TRBV5-1, the J call TRBJ2-5, with a tentative D call TRBD2 (6 bases). The CDR3 is made up of 15 amino acids. The V and J ends lost 0 bases and 4 bases respectively, with 13 bases between them. Per germline, CDR1 SGHRS and CDR2 YFSETQ. The chain's CDR3 is CASSLEGLARETQYF. CDR3 in DNA: TGCGCCAGCAGCTTGGAGGGTCTAGCGAGAGAGACCCAGTACTTC.

The chain is built from TRBV7-2 and TRBJ2-3; D is unresolved. Trimming pared 3 bases from V and 3 bases from J, leaving 1 base between. The CDR3 is made up of 11 amino acids. Germline CDR1 SGHTA, CDR2 FQGNSA. CDR3: CASSLTDTQYF. Written as DNA, the CDR3 is TGTGCCAGCAGCTTGACAGATACGCAGTATTTT. Full variable domain (rest looked up from reference TRBV7-2 and TRBJ2-3): GAGVSQSPSNKVTEKGKDVELRCDPISGHTALYWYRQSLGQGLEFLIYFQGNSAPDKSGLPSDRFSAERTGGSVSTLTIQRTQQEDSAVYLCASSLTDTQYFGPGTRLTVL.

The V gene is TRBV5-1, the J gene TRBJ1-1; a possible D gene is TRBD1 (5 bases). V gave up 2 bases and J gave up 0 bases, with 8 bases separating them. This CDR3 spans 14 amino acids. Germline V lookup: CDR1 SGHRS, CDR2 YFSETQ. CDR3 sequence (DNA): TGCGCCAGCAGCTTTGCGGGACTGAACACTGAAGCTTTCTTT. Its protein product is CASSFAGLNTEAFF.

The rearrangement uses TRBV11-2 and TRBJ2-5, with unresolved D. V gave up 3 bases and J gave up 2 bases, with 7 bases separating them. Looked up from germline, CDR1 is SGHAT and CDR2 is FQNNGV. The CDR3 contains 13 residues. The CDR3 region has the DNA TGTGCCAGCAGCTTGAGGAATCAAGAGACCCAGTACTTC. It yields the protein CASSLRNQETQYF.

The V gene is TRBV5-1, the J gene TRBJ1-6; D is ambiguous. The V gene lost 3 bases and the J gene lost 7 bases, with 11 bases spanning the gap. The CDR3 has 14 residues. CDR1 is SGHRS and CDR2 is YFSETQ in the germline V gene. DNA of the CDR3: TGCGCCAGCAGCTGGGAGGGTGTCAATTCACCCCTCCACTTT. This translates into CASSWEGVNSPLHF.

The chain couples TRBV5-1 to TRBJ2-7, with D possibly being TRBD2 (6 bases). Germline V CDR1 and CDR2: SGHRS, YFSETQ. The V gene lost 0 bases and the J gene lost 0 bases, with 13 bases spanning the gap. The CDR3 spans 16 residues. In DNA form, the CDR3 reads TGCGCCAGCAGCTTGGAGGGGACGCGGGGCTCCTACGAGCAGTACTTC. Its translation: CASSLEGTRGSYEQYF.

There are a few counts of this clone. The J gene is TRBJ2-7, the V gene TRBV7-2; the D is unclear. This CDR3 has 12 amino acids. Germline assignment: CDR1 SGHTA and CDR2 FQGNSA. Between the trimmed V and J ends, which lost 0 bases and 7 bases, there was a span of 7 bases. CDR3: CASSLARGEQYF. The CDR3 DNA reads TGTGCCAGCAGCTTAGCGCGCGGAGAGCAGTACTTC.

V usage is TRBV7-9 and J usage is TRBJ1-1; a possible D gene is TRBD1 (6 bases). V lost 1 base, J lost 1 base, and 7 bases lay in between. The V gene's germline CDR1 is SEHNR and CDR2 FQNEAQ (reference sequence). This CDR3 region has 14 residues. CDR3 in amino acids: CASSLGQANTEAFF. The CDR3 bases are TGTGCCAGCAGCTTAGGACAGGCGAACACTGAAGCTTTCTTT.

The rearrangement uses TRBV28 and TRBJ2-1; 12 nucleotides align to TRBD2. Germline V CDR1 and CDR2: MDHEN, SYDVKM. V trimming: 5 bases; J trimming: 12 bases; junction bases outside the gene matches: 11. This CDR3 is built from 15 residues. The CDR3 reads CASSPPTSGGVMQFF. CDR3 coding DNA: TGTGCCAGCAGTCCTCCGACTAGCGGGGGTGTGATGCAGTTCTTC.

The chain is built from TRBV5-8 and TRBJ2-7; TRBD1 matches 8 bases. The CDR3 is 14 amino acids. Germline V CDR1 and CDR2: SGHTS, YDEGEE. Trimming at V came to 4 bases and at J to 3 bases, leaving 6 bases not matched to a gene. The CDR3 DNA is TGTGCCAGCAGCCGCCGACAGGGGCGCTACGAGCAGTACTTC. Translating it yields CASSRRQGRYEQYF.

The chain carries TRBV5-4 and TRBJ2-7; the match to TRBD1 covers 7 bases. Germline CDR1 SGHNT, CDR2 YYREEE (reference sequence). The CDR3 contains 15 residues. The J segment lost 0 bases and the V segment lost 2 bases, leaving 5 bases of the junction unmatched. The CDR3 loop reads CASSLGQDSSYEQYF. The CDR3 DNA follows: TGTGCCAGCAGCTTAGGACAGGATAGCTCCTACGAGCAGTACTTC.

This clone was counted only a few times. The V call is TRBV9, the J call TRBJ1-2; no reliable D call. Germline V gene lookup returns CDR1 SGDLS and CDR2 YYNGEE. This CDR3 contains 14 residues. V was shortened by 0 bases and J by 8 bases, with 14 bases between the two germline ends. In nucleotides, the CDR3 is TGTGCCAGCAGCGTAGGGGAGTGGTCTTTGGGCTACACCTTC. Its protein product is CASSVGEWSLGYTF.

The chain combines TRBV5-1 with TRBJ1-3; D call uncertain. The germline V and J ends were trimmed by 4 bases and 0 bases, with 11 bases remaining between them. This CDR3 spans 15 amino acids. Germline V gives CDR1 SGHRS, CDR2 YFSETQ. This chain's CDR3 is CASSREGFSGNTIYF. The CDR3 bases are TGCGCCAGCAGCCGGGAGGGTTTCTCTGGAAACACCATATATTTT.

The chain couples TRBV4-2 to TRBJ1-1; D gene uncertain. The V end lost 0 bases, the J end lost 1 base, and 12 bases lay between the germline ends. This CDR3 contains 16 residues. Looked up from germline, CDR1 is LGHNA and CDR2 is YNFKEQ. CDR3 region: CASSQETWGPNTEAFF. Written as DNA, the CDR3 is TGTGCCAGCAGCCAAGAGACGTGGGGTCCGAACACTGAAGCTTTCTTT.

The gene calls are TRBV7-9 and TRBJ2-7, with 9 bases matching TRBD1. There are 15 residues in the CDR3. Germline-derived CDR1 and CDR2 are SEHNR and FQNEAQ (reference sequence). Germline trimming cut 0 bases from V and 4 bases from J; bases unmatched to any gene: 4. The CDR3 reads CASSLAGTGPYEQYF. The DNA for the CDR3 is TGTGCCAGCAGCTTAGCCGGGACAGGGCCGTACGAGCAGTACTTC.

The genes are TRBV2 and TRBJ2-7; D might be TRBD1 (5 bases). V dropped 7 bases and J dropped 6 bases, with 19 bases sitting between them. In germline, CDR1 is SNHLY, CDR2 FYNNEI. The CDR3 extends over 14 amino acids. This chain's CDR3 is CASNLGRVVSEQYF. CDR3 bases: TGTGCCAGCAACCTTGGCAGGGTGGTCAGCGAGCAGTACTTC.

The chain recombines TRBV9 with TRBJ2-2; D possibly matches TRBD1 or TRBD2 (5 bases each). V was clipped by 6 bases and J by 6 bases, with 15 bases between them. This CDR3 region has 14 residues. Germline V gene data show CDR1 as SGDLS and CDR2 as YYNGEE. Here the CDR3 DNA reads TGTGCCAGCAACCGCCGAGGGGTCGCCGGGGAGCTGTTTTTT. Amino acid sequence: CASNRRGVAGELFF. The full variable domain, rest sourced from reference TRBV9 and TRBJ2-2, is DSGVTQTPKHLITATGQRVTLRCSPRSGDLSVYWYQQSLDQGLQFLIQYYNGEERAKGNILERFSAQQFPDLHSELNLSSLELGDSALYFCASNRRGVAGELFFGEGSRLTVL.

This chain joins TRBV27 and TRBJ2-7; no definite D call. Trimming took off 3 bases at V and 0 bases at J, with 12 bases between the two ends. The CDR3 is 15 amino acids. The germline V gene has CDR1 MNHEY and CDR2 SMNVEV (reference sequence). CDR3 sequence reads: CASSFLRTVSYEQYF. CDR3 bases: TGTGCCAGCAGTTTTTTACGGACCGTCTCCTACGAGCAGTACTTC.

This rearrangement joins TRBV7-9 to TRBJ1-1; D is uncertain. Looked up from germline, CDR1 is SEHNR and CDR2 is FQNEAQ (reference sequence). V was shortened by 5 bases and J by 1 base, with 5 bases between the two germline ends. This CDR3 is 12 amino acids long. The CDR3 DNA is TGTGCCAGCAGCCCACCGAACACTGAAGCTTTCTTT. This encodes CASSPPNTEAFF. The variable domain in full, with the rest retrieved from reference TRBV7-9 and TRBJ1-1, is DTGVSQNPRHKITKRGQNVTFRCDPISEHNRLYWYRQTLGQGPEFLTYFQNEAQLEKSRLLSDRFSAERPKGSFSTLEIQRTEQGDSAMYLCASSPPNTEAFFGQGTRLTVV.

The chain recombines TRBV5-5 with TRBJ1-1; 9 nucleotides line up with TRBD1. V lost 4 bases, J lost 2 bases, and 6 bases stayed unmatched. There are 15 residues in the CDR3. The germline V gene encodes CDR1 SGHKS and CDR2 YYEKEE (reference sequence). The CDR3 sequence is CASSQWTGDNTEAFF. The CDR3 nucleotides read TGTGCCAGCAGCCAATGGACAGGGGACAACACTGAAGCTTTCTTT.

This clone was detected once. This chain connects TRBV5-1 to TRBJ2-3; D perhaps matches TRBD1 (6 bases). V was shortened by 0 bases and J by 0 bases, with 14 bases between the two germline ends. The CDR3 consists of 17 residues. Germline-derived CDR1 and CDR2 are SGHRS and YFSETQ. The CDR3, as DNA: TGCGCCAGCAGCTTGGATTCCGGGACATACAGCACAGATACGCAGTATTTT. Protein sequence: CASSLDSGTYSTDTQYF.

This clone was counted a few times. V usage is TRBV19 and J usage is TRBJ1-6; D may be TRBD1 (6 bases). From germline, CDR1 is LNHDA and CDR2 SQIVND (reference sequence). V was pared by 4 bases and J by 8 bases, with 9 bases between. CDR3 length: 13 amino acids. The CDR3 spells CASSSNRDSPLHF. CDR3 DNA sequence: TGTGCCAGTAGTAGTAACAGGGATTCACCCCTCCACTTT.

The chain couples TRBV5-4 to TRBJ2-5, with 9 bases lining up with TRBD1. Trimming cost V 0 bases and J 5 bases; bases outside gene matches: 5. Germline loops: CDR1 SGHNT, CDR2 YYREEE (reference sequence). The CDR3 totals 15 residues. In nucleotides, the CDR3 is TGTGCCAGCAGCTTGGGCCGGACAGGGGTGGAGACCCAGTACTTC. The encoded protein is CASSLGRTGVETQYF.

This clone was observed a handful of times. The chain has TRBV21-1 and TRBJ2-1. TRBV21-1 is a recognized pseudogene. This CDR3 has 18 residues. CDR3 sequence reads: CASSSQGGFAPTYNEQFF. DNA for the CDR3: TGTGCCAGCAGCTCTCAGGGGGGGTTTGCCCCAACTTACAATGAGCAGTTCTTC.

This chain links TRBV13 with TRBJ2-7; D may be TRBD1 (5 bases). The CDR3 length is 13 residues. The germline CDR1 and CDR2 sequences are PRHDT and FYEKMQ (reference sequence). V gave up 3 bases and J gave up 3 bases, with 9 bases separating them. The CDR3, as DNA: TGTGCCAGCAGCTTTGGCAGGGACTACGAGCAGTACTTC. It yields the protein CASSFGRDYEQYF.